These 10 T cell receptor beta chains originate from one sample sequenced in a study of breast tumors, draining lymph nodes, adjacent tissues. TCRdb itself ran the multiplex PCR reads through MiXCR, one entry per CDR3 protein. The sample records 160,000 or so distinct CDR3 sequences, more than 25% being singletons. Axillary draining lymph nodes of breast cancer patients supplied the node samples. Sequencing was done on a sample of axillary lymph node tissue. The receptor source for this set is a female donor with breast cancer. Some clones in this sample may be carry-over from other donors' samples.

This clonotype has a handful of counts. The chain uses TRBV7-8 and TRBJ2-7; maybe TRBD2 (6 bases). Trimming left V 5 bases short and J 3 bases short, with 14 bases between. The CDR3 is 14 amino acids. The germline CDR1 and CDR2 sequences are SGHVS and FQNEAQ. The CDR3 sequence is CASSGSEGIYEQYF. Written as DNA, the CDR3 is TGTGCCAGCAGCGGATCGGAGGGTATCTACGAGCAGTACTTC.

This clonotype has a handful of counts. The gene calls are TRBV14 and TRBJ1-1; 7 bases map to TRBD1. Losses at the gene ends were 5 bases for V and 1 base for J; bases not matched to a gene: 7. The CDR3 length is 15 residues. The germline CDR1 and CDR2 sequences are SGHDN and FVKESK. CDR3 residues: CASSALQGRNTEAFF. In nucleotides, the CDR3 is TGTGCCAGCAGCGCCTTACAGGGGAGGAACACTGAAGCTTTCTTT.

This clonotype was seen ten or more times. V usage is TRBV6-6 and J usage is TRBJ2-1; 13 nucleotides line up with TRBD2. Germline trimming cut 6 bases from V and 8 bases from J; bases unmatched to any gene: 7. This CDR3 is built from 15 residues. Germline V gene data show CDR1 as MNHNY and CDR2 as SVGAGI (reference sequence). Here the CDR3 reads CASSLTSGRAHEQFF. The CDR3 DNA follows: TGTGCCAGCAGCCTCACTAGCGGGAGGGCCCATGAGCAGTTCTTC.

In its sample, this clonotype was seen many times. The CDR3 coding sequence is TGTGCCAGCACCGAGACTGTAAACTATGGCTACACCTTC. Translation gives CASTETVNYGYTF. The gene calls are TRBV2 and TRBJ1-2; unclear D gene. Trimming stripped 7 bases from V and 2 bases from J, with 11 bases between. Germline CDR1 SNHLY, CDR2 FYNNEI. There are 13 residues in the CDR3.

This clonotype appeared many times. The chain links TRBV7-2 to TRBJ2-7; 8 bases map to TRBD1. Trimming cost V 1 base and J 0 bases; bases outside gene matches: 2. Germline CDR1 SGHTA, CDR2 FQGNSA. The CDR3 runs to 15 residues. Written as DNA, the CDR3 is TGTGCCAGCAGCTTAGACAGGGGGTTCTCCTACGAGCAGTACTTC. Protein sequence: CASSLDRGFSYEQYF.

This clonotype was picked up many times. The chain recombines TRBV20-1 with TRBJ2-5; no clear D gene. The CDR3 covers 13 residues. Germline V lookup: CDR1 DFQATT, CDR2 SNEGSKA (reference sequence). The V end lost 6 bases, the J end lost 1 base, and 12 bases lay between the germline ends. CDR3 loop: CSAAAVAQETQYF. The DNA of the CDR3 is TGCAGTGCGGCCGCCGTAGCCCAAGAGACCCAGTACTTC.

This clonotype was counted ten times or more. The gene calls are TRBV27 and TRBJ1-6; D gene unclear. Germline-derived CDR1 and CDR2 are MNHEY and SMNVEV (reference sequence). V lost 5 bases and J lost 3, with 11 bases in between. The CDR3 is made up of 15 amino acids. The chain's CDR3 is CASSGRLSYNSPLHF. The CDR3 region has the DNA TGTGCCAGCAGTGGCCGACTCAGCTATAATTCACCCCTCCACTTT.

As regards this clonotype: One end of the junction does not line up with germline, which may come from a read error. The V call is TRBV10-2, the J call TRBJ2-7; 8 bases are shared with TRBD1. This CDR3 spans 14 amino acids. Germline CDR1 reads WSHSY; CDR2 reads SAAADI. The CDR3: CASSGTGSSYERYF. The CDR3, as DNA: TGCGCCAGCAGTGGGACAGGGAGCTCCTACGAGCGGTACTTC.

Only a few counts were recorded for this clonotype. A read error may explain this, as a much larger clone is one base away. V and J are TRBV5-4 and TRBJ2-5, with D unresolved. CDR1 is SGHNT and CDR2 is YYREEE in the germline V gene (reference sequence). This CDR3 region has 16 residues. V was clipped by 2 bases and J by 1 base, with 15 bases between them. The CDR3 coding sequence is TGTGCCAGCAGCTTCGTGACTGCCTTTGGCCAAGAGACCCAGTACTTC. Translating gives CASSFVTAFGQETQYF.

This chain joins TRBV12-3 or TRBV12-4 and TRBJ1-4; 8 nucleotides match TRBD1. There are 15 residues in the CDR3. Trimming removed 5 bases from V and 13 bases from J; junction bases left unmatched: 15. In DNA form, the CDR3 reads TGTGCCAGCAGTACAGGGGGGGGCTTTGGGAGAGGACTGTTTTTT. Protein product: CASSTGGGFGRGLFF.